This passage covers 22 T cell receptor beta chains from one sample sequenced in a study of cytomegalovirus exposure and HLA in healthy donors. It was with 60 Vbeta and 13 Jbeta primers that the PCR ran. TCRdb's copy holds only in-frame clones and misses some; the assay was immunoSEQ multiplex PCR. The sample contains over 200,000 clones, under 90% of which appear only once. The sequenced material came from PBMCs. The receptors here all came from a human donor in good health.

The J gene is TRBJ1-5, the V gene TRBV28; D uncertain. V lost 8 bases and J lost 3, with 14 bases in between. The CDR3 loop spans 14 amino acids. Per the germline V gene, CDR1 is MDHEN and CDR2 is SYDVKM. The CDR3 DNA reads as TGTGCCAGCCTCAACACGGAGAACAATCAGCCCCAGCATTTT. Its protein product is CASLNTENNQPQHF.

This clone has only one observation. V and J are TRBV27 and TRBJ2-1; the D gene is possibly TRBD2 (5 bases). Trimming took 2 bases from V and 7 from J, leaving 18 bases between them. The CDR3 length is 16 residues. The V gene's germline CDR1 is MNHEY and CDR2 SMNVEV (reference sequence). CDR3 in DNA: TGTGCCAGCAGTTTAGGGCTAGCCATTTTGGGGAATGAGCAGTTCTTC. This gives the protein CASSLGLAILGNEQFF.

The chain recombines TRBV28 with TRBJ1-5; no clear D. The germline V gene has CDR1 MDHEN and CDR2 SYDVKM. The V end lost 5 bases, the J end lost 4 bases, and 15 bases lay between the germline ends. CDR3 length: 15 residues. CDR3 amino acids: CASSTAGRGNQPQHF. CDR3 DNA sequence: TGTGCCAGCAGTACAGCGGGGAGAGGTAATCAGCCCCAGCATTTT.

The chain employs TRBV9 and TRBJ2-5; the match to TRBD2 covers 12 bases. Per germline, CDR1 SGDLS and CDR2 YYNGEE. Trimming cost V 4 bases and J 6 bases; bases outside gene matches: 7. The CDR3 contains 15 residues. CDR3 bases: TGTGCCAGCAGCCCAACTAGCGGGAGGAGGCAGACCCAGTACTTC. Encoded protein: CASSPTSGRRQTQYF.

The chain combines TRBV7-8 with TRBJ2-3; 7 nucleotides align to TRBD2. The CDR3 loop spans 15 amino acids. The V gene's germline CDR1 is SGHVS and CDR2 FQNEAQ. V lost 5 bases, J lost 0 bases, and 5 bases stayed unmatched. CDR3 sequence reads: CASSPLAASTDTQYF. CDR3 coding DNA: TGTGCCAGCAGCCCCCTAGCGGCCAGCACAGATACGCAGTATTTT.

V gene TRBV7-8 combines with J gene TRBJ1-5; D is possibly TRBD1 (6 bases). The ends were cut back, 4 bases at V and 4 bases at J, with 11 bases in the middle. There are 14 residues in the CDR3. From germline, CDR1 is SGHVS and CDR2 FQNEAQ. In DNA, the CDR3 is TGTGCCAGCAGCTCGCAGGGGAGAAATCAGCCCCAGCATTTT. Encoded protein: CASSSQGRNQPQHF.

This clone occurred a few times. V and J are TRBV19 and TRBJ2-7, with 7 bases aligning to TRBD2. V was clipped by 5 bases and J by 0 bases; unmatched bases: 7. The germline V gene encodes CDR1 LNHDA and CDR2 SQIVND (reference sequence). The CDR3 length is 15 residues. CDR3 DNA sequence: TGTGCCAGTAGTTTCAGCGGGGAAAGCTCCTACGAGCAGTACTTC. Protein product: CASSFSGESSYEQYF.

V usage is TRBV10-3 and J usage is TRBJ1-2, with TRBD1 matching over 7 bases. Germline CDR1 is ENHRY and CDR2 is SYGVKD. V dropped 10 bases and J dropped 2; count of bases not matched to a gene: 4. The CDR3 spans 12 residues. The CDR3 here is CATSGQNYGYTF. In nucleotides, the CDR3 is TGTGCCACCTCGGGACAGAACTATGGCTACACCTTC.

This chain links TRBV5-1 with TRBJ2-1; 10 nucleotides match TRBD2. The V segment lost 4 bases and the J segment 4 bases; nucleotides outside the gene matches: 8. Germline V CDR1 and CDR2: SGHRS, YFSETQ. This CDR3 has 16 residues. CDR3 sequence (DNA): TGCGCCAGCAGCGTCCCCGGGACTAGCGAATACAATGAGCAGTTCTTC. Translation: CASSVPGTSEYNEQFF.

The genes are TRBV29-1 and TRBJ2-1, with 7 bases that match TRBD1. The length of the CDR3 is 13 residues. V lost 2 bases and J lost 8; bases outside the gene matches: 6. The germline gives CDR1 SQVTM, CDR2 ANQGSEA. The DNA for the CDR3 is TGCAGCGTTGAATCCGACAGGGTCTATGAGCAGTTCTTC. It is translated as CSVESDRVYEQFF.

V usage is TRBV11-2 and J usage is TRBJ1-3; maybe TRBD1 (6 bases). The CDR3 has 15 residues. The germline CDR1 and CDR2 sequences are SGHAT and FQNNGV. Trimming took 7 bases from V and 0 from J, leaving 13 bases between them. The CDR3 DNA follows: TGTGCCAGCACCCCGGGACATCACTCTGGAAACACCATATATTTT. Amino acids: CASTPGHHSGNTIYF.

This rearrangement joins TRBV7-8 to TRBJ2-2; D gene uncertain. This CDR3 is 14 amino acids long. Germline V gene data show CDR1 as SGHVS and CDR2 as FQNEAQ. Trimming cost V 6 bases and J 1 base, with 9 bases left between them. The CDR3 nucleotides are TGTGCCAGCAGTCCTCGGGTGAACACCGGGGAGCTGTTTTTT. Protein product: CASSPRVNTGELFF.

The chain has TRBV10-3 and TRBJ2-7, with a possible D match to TRBD2 (6 bases). This CDR3 has 16 amino acids. The ends were cut back, 1 base at V and 1 base at J, with 14 bases in the middle. CDR1 is ENHRY, CDR2 SYGVKD, per germline. CDR3 DNA: TGTGCCATCAGTGAGTTCGGAGGGGACGGGTCCTACGAGCAGTACTTC. Protein product: CAISEFGGDGSYEQYF.

The chain uses TRBV27 and TRBJ2-1, with D tentatively TRBD2 (6 bases). This CDR3 spans 15 amino acids. Germline assignment: CDR1 MNHEY and CDR2 SMNVEV (reference sequence). The ends were cut back, 4 bases at V and 2 bases at J, with 12 bases in the middle. The CDR3 region is CASSYNWGAYNEQFF. In nucleotides, the CDR3 is TGTGCCAGCAGTTATAATTGGGGGGCCTACAATGAGCAGTTCTTC.

This clone was observed a few times. The rearrangement links TRBV4-1 to TRBJ2-7; D is perhaps TRBD1 (7 bases). The germline V and J ends were trimmed by 4 bases and 2 bases, with 15 bases remaining between them. The CDR3 loop spans 15 amino acids. Germline-derived CDR1 and CDR2 are MGHRA and YSYEKL. As DNA, the CDR3 is TGCGCCAGCAGCCGGCTCAGGGGGGCCCCCTACGAGCAGTACTTC. Translating gives CASSRLRGAPYEQYF.

In this sample, this clone turned up once. The chain combines TRBV11-1 with TRBJ2-5; D is possibly TRBD1 (6 bases). Per germline, CDR1 SGHAT and CDR2 FQDESV (reference sequence). V lost 4 bases to trimming and J lost 2 bases, with 14 bases between them. This CDR3 comprises 15 residues. The CDR3 nucleotides are TGTGCCAGCAGCTCACAGGGACCTGTGCAAGAGACCCAGTACTTC. It translates to CASSSQGPVQETQYF. The full variable domain, with the rest looked up from reference TRBV11-1 and TRBJ2-5, is EAEVAQSPRYKITEKSQAVAFWCDPISGHATLYWYRQILGQGPELLVQFQDESVVDDSQLPKDRFSAERLKGVDSTLKIQPAELGDSAMYLCASSSQGPVQETQYFGPGTRLLVL.

This clone showed up just a few times. V gene TRBV10-1 combines with J gene TRBJ2-7, with 13 positions matching TRBD2. The CDR3 contains 14 residues. Germline CDR1 WNHNN, CDR2 SYGVQD (reference sequence). With 7 bases clipped from V and 2 bases from J, the junction kept 2 bases outside the gene matches. Here the CDR3 reads CASTLAGGPYEQYF. The CDR3 DNA reads as TGCGCCAGCACACTAGCGGGAGGGCCCTACGAGCAGTACTTC.

The chain carries TRBV4-2 and TRBJ2-1; 9 bases map to TRBD2. The CDR3 has 18 amino acids. Trimming at V came to 4 bases and at J to 5 bases, leaving 15 bases not matched to a gene. CDR1 and CDR2 from the germline V gene are LGHNA and YNFKEQ. CDR3 region: CASSLLRGLAERNNEQFF. The CDR3 DNA sequence: TGTGCCAGCAGCCTGCTCAGGGGACTAGCCGAGAGAAACAATGAGCAGTTCTTC.

The chain uses TRBV5-1 and TRBJ2-5; 9 bases fit TRBD1. CDR3 length equals 14 residues. Germline V gives CDR1 SGHRS, CDR2 YFSETQ. The V gene end was trimmed by 5 bases and the J gene end by 5 bases; junction bases not matched to a gene: 7. In DNA, the CDR3 is TGCGCCAGCAGTTGGACAGGGGAACGGGAGACCCAGTACTTC. Protein: CASSWTGERETQYF.

This clone was seen only once. This chain uses TRBV19 with TRBJ2-1, with a possible D match to TRBD2 (5 bases). CDR1 LNHDA and CDR2 SQIVND come from the germline V gene (reference sequence). V shed 7 bases and J shed 1 base, with 17 bases lying between them. CDR3 length: 16 amino acids. CDR3 in DNA: TGTGCCAGTAAGGAACGTCAAGCGGTTTCCTACAATGAGCAGTTCTTC. Protein sequence: CASKERQAVSYNEQFF.

The rearrangement links TRBV5-4 to TRBJ1-1; TRBD1 aligns across 7 bases. Germline V CDR1 and CDR2: SGHNT, YYREEE (reference sequence). The ends lost 1 base at V and 0 bases at J; junction bases unmatched: 0. This CDR3 is 14 amino acids long. The DNA for the CDR3 is TGTGCCAGCAGCTTGCAGGGGGTGAACACTGAAGCTTTCTTT. Amino acid sequence: CASSLQGVNTEAFF. Based on the CDR3 plus reference TRBV5-4 and TRBJ1-1, the full variable domain is ETGVTQSPTHLIKTRGQQVTLRCSSQSGHNTVSWYQQALGQGPQFIFQYYREEENGRGNFPPRFSGLQFPNYSSELNVNALELDDSALYLCASSLQGVNTEAFFGQGTRLTVV.

Regarding this clone: The junction does not match germline at one end; this may be a read error. V usage is TRBV7-7 and J usage is TRBJ2-1, with D perhaps matching TRBD2 (6 bases). The CDR3 has 15 amino acids. Germline V gives CDR1 SSHAT, CDR2 FNYEAQ (reference sequence). The CDR3 loop reads CASSRGVADHNEQFF. The CDR3 coding sequence is TGTGCTAGCAGCCGAGGGGTAGCGGACCACAATGAGCAGTTCTTC.